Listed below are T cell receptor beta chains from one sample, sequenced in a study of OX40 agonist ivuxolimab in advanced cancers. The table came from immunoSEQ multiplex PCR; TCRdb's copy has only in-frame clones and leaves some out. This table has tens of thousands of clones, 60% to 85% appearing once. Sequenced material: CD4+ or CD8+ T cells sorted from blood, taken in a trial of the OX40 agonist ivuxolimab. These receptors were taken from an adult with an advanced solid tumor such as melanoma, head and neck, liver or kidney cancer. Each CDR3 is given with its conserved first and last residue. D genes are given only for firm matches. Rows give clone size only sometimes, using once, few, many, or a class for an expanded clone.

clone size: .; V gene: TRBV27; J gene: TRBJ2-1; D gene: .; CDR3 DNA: TGTGCCAGCAGTTTTCCGTTAGCGTTGAGAGAAAATGAGCAGTTCTTC; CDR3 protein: CASSFPLALRENEQFF
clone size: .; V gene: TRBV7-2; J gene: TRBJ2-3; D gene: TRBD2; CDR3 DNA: TGTGCCAGCAGCTTAGTGCGCGGGGGGTACCAAGATACGCAGTATTTT; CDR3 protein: CASSLVRGGYQDTQYF
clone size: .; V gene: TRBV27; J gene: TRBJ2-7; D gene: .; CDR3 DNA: TGTGCCAGCAGTCCCCAGCGGACGGAACCCTACGAGCAGTACTTC; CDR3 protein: CASSPQRTEPYEQYF
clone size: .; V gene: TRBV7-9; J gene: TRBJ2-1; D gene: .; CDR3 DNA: TGTGCCAGCAGCCCCCGGGGCCACCCCTCCTACAATGAGCAGTTCTTC; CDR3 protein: CASSPRGHPSYNEQFF
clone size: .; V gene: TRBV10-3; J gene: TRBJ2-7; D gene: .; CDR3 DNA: TGTGCCATCAAAGGGACGGTGAACTACGAGCAGTACTTC; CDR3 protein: CAIKGTVNYEQYF
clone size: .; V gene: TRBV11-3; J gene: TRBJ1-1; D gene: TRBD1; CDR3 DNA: TGTGCCAGCAGCTTAAGTGAGGGGGCGAGATCCACTGAAGCTTTCTTT; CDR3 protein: CASSLSEGARSTEAFF
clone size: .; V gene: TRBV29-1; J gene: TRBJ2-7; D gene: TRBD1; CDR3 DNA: TGCAGCGTCACCGGGACAGGGAGCTCCTACGAGCAGTACTTC; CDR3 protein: CSVTGTGSSYEQYF
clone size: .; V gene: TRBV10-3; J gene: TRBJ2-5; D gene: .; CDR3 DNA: TGTGCCATCAGTGATAACCCTACCACTCGTGTAGGAGAGACCCAGTACTTC; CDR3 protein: CAISDNPTTRVGETQYF
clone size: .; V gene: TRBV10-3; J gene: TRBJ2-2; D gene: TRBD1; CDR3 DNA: TGTGCCATCGGACAGGGGGACAACACCGGGGAGCTGTTTTTT; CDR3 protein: CAIGQGDNTGELFF
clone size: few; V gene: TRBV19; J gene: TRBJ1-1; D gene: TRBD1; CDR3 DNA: TGTGCCAGCGGGACAGCCCAAATGCACACTGAAGCTTTCTTT; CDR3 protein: CASGTAQMHTEAFF
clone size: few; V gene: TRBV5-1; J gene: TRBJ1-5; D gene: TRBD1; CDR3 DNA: TGCGCCAGCAGCCCTGGGACAGTCAATCAGCCCCAGCATTTT; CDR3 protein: CASSPGTVNQPQHF
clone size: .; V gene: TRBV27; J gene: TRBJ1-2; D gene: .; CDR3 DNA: TGTGCCAGCAGTCCGACCGTCTGGCCCGTATATGGCTACACCTTC; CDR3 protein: CASSPTVWPVYGYTF
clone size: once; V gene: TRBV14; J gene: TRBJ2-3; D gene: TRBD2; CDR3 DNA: TGTGCCAGCAGTCCTAGACTAGCGGGATGGTCAGATACGCAGTATTTT; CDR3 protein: CASSPRLAGWSDTQYF
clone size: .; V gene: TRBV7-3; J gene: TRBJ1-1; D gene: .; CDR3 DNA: TGTGCCAGCAGCCCATTAGGAGAGAACACTGAAGCTTTCTTT; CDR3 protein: CASSPLGENTEAFF
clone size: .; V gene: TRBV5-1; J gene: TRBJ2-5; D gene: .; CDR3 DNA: TGCGCCAGCAGCTTGATTCCGGGAGAGACCCAGTACTTC; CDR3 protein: CASSLIPGETQYF
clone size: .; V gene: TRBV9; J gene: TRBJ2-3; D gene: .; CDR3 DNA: TGTGCCAGCAGCGTAGGGGGATTTGCTAGCACAGATACGCAGTATTTT; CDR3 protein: CASSVGGFASTDTQYF
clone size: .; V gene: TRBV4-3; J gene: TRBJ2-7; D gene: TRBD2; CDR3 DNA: TGCGCCAGCAGCCCAATAGCGGGATCGAACTACGAGCAGTACTTC; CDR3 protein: CASSPIAGSNYEQYF
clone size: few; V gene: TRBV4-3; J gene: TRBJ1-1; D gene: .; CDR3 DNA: TGCGCCAGCAGCCAAGAAATACAGGGACCCACTGAAGCTTTCTTT; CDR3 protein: CASSQEIQGPTEAFF
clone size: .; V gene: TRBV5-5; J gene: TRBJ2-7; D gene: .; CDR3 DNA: TGTGCCAGCAGCTCCTGGACTGGGATGGGTTCCTACGAGCAGTACTTC; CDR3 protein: CASSSWTGMGSYEQYF
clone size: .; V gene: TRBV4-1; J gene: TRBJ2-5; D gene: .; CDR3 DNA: TGCGCCAGCAGCCAAGCCCGAGAGACCCAGTACTTC; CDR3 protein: CASSQARETQYF
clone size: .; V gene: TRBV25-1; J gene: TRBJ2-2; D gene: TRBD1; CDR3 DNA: TGTGCCAGCAGTGAATATAGGCCAGGGGGCGCCGGGGAGCTGTTTTTT; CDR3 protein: CASSEYRPGGAGELFF
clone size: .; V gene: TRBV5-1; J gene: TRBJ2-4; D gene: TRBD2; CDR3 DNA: TGCGCCAGCAGCCCAGGGGGACTAGCGGACAAAAACATTCAGTACTTC; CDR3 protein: CASSPGGLADKNIQYF
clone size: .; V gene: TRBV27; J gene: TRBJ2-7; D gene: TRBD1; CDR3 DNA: TGTGCCAGCAGATACGGGACAGGGATGGGAGAGCAGTACTTC; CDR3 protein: CASRYGTGMGEQYF
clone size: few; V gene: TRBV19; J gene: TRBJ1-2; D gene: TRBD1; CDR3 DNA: TGTGCCAGTAGTACAACCGGGACAGGGGCCGGAGCTAACTATGGCTACACCTTC; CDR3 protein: CASSTTGTGAGANYGYTF
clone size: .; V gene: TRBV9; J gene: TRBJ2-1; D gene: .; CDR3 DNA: TGTGCCAGCAGCGTAGATGGGCGGCCCTCACTACAGAACAATGAGCAGTTCTTC; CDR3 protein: CASSVDGRPSLQNNEQFF
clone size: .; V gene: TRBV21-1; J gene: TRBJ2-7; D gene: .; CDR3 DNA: TGTGCCAGCAGCAATACCGACAGGGGCCCCCAGTACGAGCAGTACTTC; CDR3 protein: CASSNTDRGPQYEQYF
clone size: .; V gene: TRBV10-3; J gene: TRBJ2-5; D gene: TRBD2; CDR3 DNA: TGTGCCATCAGCCCCGGGACTAGAGGGCCAGAGACCCAGTACTTC; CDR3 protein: CAISPGTRGPETQYF
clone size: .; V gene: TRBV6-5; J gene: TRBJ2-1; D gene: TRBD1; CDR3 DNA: TGTGCCAGCAGTTACGACAGGGGGGCCTACAATGAGCAGTTCTTC; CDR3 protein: CASSYDRGAYNEQFF
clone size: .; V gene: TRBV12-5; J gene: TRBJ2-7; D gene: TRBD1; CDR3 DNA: TGTGCTAGTGGTTTGGTAGGATTGGGACAGAGAGCCTACGAGCAGTACTTC; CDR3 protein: CASGLVGLGQRAYEQYF
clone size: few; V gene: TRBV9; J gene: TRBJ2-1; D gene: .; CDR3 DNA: TGTGCCAGCAGCGTAGACGGCAATGAGCAGTTCTTC; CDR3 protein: CASSVDGNEQFF
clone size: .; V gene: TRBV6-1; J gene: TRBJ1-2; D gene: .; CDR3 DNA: TGTGCCAGCATACCGACAGGAACCTATGGCTACACCTTC; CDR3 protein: CASIPTGTYGYTF
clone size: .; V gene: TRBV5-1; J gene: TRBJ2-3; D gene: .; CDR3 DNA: TGCGCCGGCAGCTTGGCCGGTGCGGGGGCTAGCACAGATACGCAGTATTTT; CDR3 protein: CAGSLAGAGASTDTQYF
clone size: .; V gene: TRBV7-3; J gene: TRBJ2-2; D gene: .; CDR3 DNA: TGTGCCTCACGGGTAAACACCGGGGAGCTGTTTTTT; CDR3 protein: CASRVNTGELFF
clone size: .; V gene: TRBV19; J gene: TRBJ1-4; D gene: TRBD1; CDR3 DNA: TGTGCCAGTAGTATCAGGACAGGGGGCGCGGCTAATGAAAAACTGTTTTTT; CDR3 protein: CASSIRTGGAANEKLFF
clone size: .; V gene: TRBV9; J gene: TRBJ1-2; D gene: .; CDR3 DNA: TGTGCCAGCGGAAGTGGGAGGGCCGGGCTTGGCTACACCTTC; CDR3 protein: CASGSGRAGLGYTF
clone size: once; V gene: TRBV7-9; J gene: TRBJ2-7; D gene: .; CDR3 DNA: TGTGCCAGCAGCTTATTTCTGGGGGGGCCACCCTACGAGCAGTACTTC; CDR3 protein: CASSLFLGGPPYEQYF
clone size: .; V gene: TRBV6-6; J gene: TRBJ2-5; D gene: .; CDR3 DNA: TGTGCCAGCAGTTACTCTGGGACTTTACTAGAGACCCAGTACTTC; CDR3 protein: CASSYSGTLLETQYF
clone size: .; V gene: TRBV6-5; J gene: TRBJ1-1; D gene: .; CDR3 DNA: TGTGCCAGCAGTTACTCGTCCGGGGCTTACACTGAAGCTTTCTTT; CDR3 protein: CASSYSSGAYTEAFF
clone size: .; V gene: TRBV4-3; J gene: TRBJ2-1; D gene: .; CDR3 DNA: TGCGCCACCAGCCCCGGGAGCATCTCCTACAATGAGCAGTTCTTC; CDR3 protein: CATSPGSISYNEQFF
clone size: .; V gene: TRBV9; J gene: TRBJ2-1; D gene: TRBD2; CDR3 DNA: TGTGCCAGCAGCGTAGGTGGCGGGGGTACCTACAATGAGCAGTTCTTC; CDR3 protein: CASSVGGGGTYNEQFF
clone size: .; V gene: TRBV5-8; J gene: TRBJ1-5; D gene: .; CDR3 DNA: TGTGCCAGCAGCTTGGCTTCCTCCAACAATCAGCCCCAGCATTTT; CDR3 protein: CASSLASSNNQPQHF
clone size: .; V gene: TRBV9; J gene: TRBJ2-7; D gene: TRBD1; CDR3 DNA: TGTGCCAGCAGCGTGGCCGGGACAGGGCTCGTCGAGCAGTACTTC; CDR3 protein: CASSVAGTGLVEQYF
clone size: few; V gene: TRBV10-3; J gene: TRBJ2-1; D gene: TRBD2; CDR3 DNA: TGTGCCATCAGTGAGACTAGCGGGGGGAACAATGAGCAGTTCTTC; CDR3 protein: CAISETSGGNNEQFF
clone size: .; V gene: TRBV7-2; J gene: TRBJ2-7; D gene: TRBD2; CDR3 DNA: TGTGCCAGCAGCTCAACTAGCGGCGCCTACGAGCAGTACTTC; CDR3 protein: CASSSTSGAYEQYF
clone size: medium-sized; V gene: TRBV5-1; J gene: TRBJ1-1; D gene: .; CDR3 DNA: TGCGCCAGCAGCTTAGTGGTTTTCTCCCATAACACTGAAGCTTTCTTT; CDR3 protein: CASSLVVFSHNTEAFF
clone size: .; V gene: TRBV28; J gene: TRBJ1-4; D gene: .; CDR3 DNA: TGTGCCAGCAGGATACGACAGGTTACAACTAATGAAAAACTGTTTTTT; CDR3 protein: CASRIRQVTTNEKLFF
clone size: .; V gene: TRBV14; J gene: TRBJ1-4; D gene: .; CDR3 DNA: TGTGCCAGCAGCCCCGGAGGACAATTCCGAGAAAAACTGTTTTTT; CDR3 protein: CASSPGGQFREKLFF
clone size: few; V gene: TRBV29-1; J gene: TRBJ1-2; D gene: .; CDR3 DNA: TGCAGCGTTGAGGGGCGGGACTATGGCTACACCTTC; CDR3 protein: CSVEGRDYGYTF
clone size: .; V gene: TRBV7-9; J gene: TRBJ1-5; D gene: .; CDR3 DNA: TGTGCCAGCAGCTCTTATCAGCCCCAGCATTTT; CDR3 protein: CASSSYQPQHF
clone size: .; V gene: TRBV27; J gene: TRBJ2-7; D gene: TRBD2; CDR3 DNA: TGTGCCAGCAGTTTATCTAGGACTAGCGTGTACGAGCAGTACTTC; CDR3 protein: CASSLSRTSVYEQYF
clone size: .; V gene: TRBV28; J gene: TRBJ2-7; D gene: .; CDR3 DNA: TGTGCCAGCAGTTTAGGGGGGACGGAGACCTACGAGCAGTACTTC; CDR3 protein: CASSLGGTETYEQYF
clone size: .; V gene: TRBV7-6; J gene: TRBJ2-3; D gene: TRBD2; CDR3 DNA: TGTGCCAGCAGCTTAGGGCTAGCGGGCGAGTATTACACAGATACGCAGTATTTT; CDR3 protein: CASSLGLAGEYYTDTQYF
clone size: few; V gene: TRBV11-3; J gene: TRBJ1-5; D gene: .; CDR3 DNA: TGTGCCAGCAGCCAGTTTGGCAATCAGCCCCAGCATTTT; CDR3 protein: CASSQFGNQPQHF